The 9 T cell receptor beta chains below all came from one sample that was sequenced in a study of blood T cell repertoires in COVID-19. Some clones are missing from TCRdb's copy, which holds only in-frame ones; the method was immunoSEQ multiplex PCR. Counted here are around 150,000 clones, approximately 95% occurring once; the ten biggest clones make up 2%. The sequencing input was peripheral blood. The origin of the receptors is a woman aged 55-70 years with COVID-19, enrolled during active disease.

The genes are TRBV2 and TRBJ1-3, with D hard to call. Germline V gene data show CDR1 as SNHLY and CDR2 as FYNNEI. Trimming took 6 bases from V and 0 from J, leaving 12 bases between them. This CDR3 is built from 15 residues. The CDR3, as DNA: TGTGCCAGCAGCGGAACACCAGGCTCTGGAAACACCATATATTTT. This codes for CASSGTPGSGNTIYF.

This sequence joins TRBV6-6 and TRBJ1-2, with 9 bases identical to TRBD1. V shed 6 bases, J shed 5 bases, and the junction held 10 bases outside the gene matches. The CDR3 runs 15 residues. Germline V gives CDR1 MNHNY, CDR2 SVGAGI (reference sequence). The CDR3: CASSLPDRGVYGYTF. The DNA for the CDR3 is TGTGCCAGCAGCCTCCCTGACAGGGGGGTTTATGGCTACACCTTC.

V and J are TRBV7-3 and TRBJ2-1; D is uncertain. The CDR3 runs 13 residues. The V end was cut by 5 bases, the J end by 7 bases, with 12 bases between. Germline lookup yields CDR1 SGHTA and CDR2 FQGTGA. The CDR3 loop is CASSPYKANEQFF. CDR3 nucleotides: TGTGCCAGCAGCCCCTATAAAGCGAATGAGCAGTTCTTC.

The chain combines TRBV4-2 with TRBJ1-2; TRBD1 matches at 8 bases. Germline loops: CDR1 LGHNA, CDR2 YNFKEQ. Trimming removed 1 base from V and 8 bases from J; junction bases left unmatched: 9. This CDR3 is built from 15 residues. CDR3 nucleotides: TGTGCCAGCAGCCAAGTCGGACAGGGCGGGTCCGGCTACACCTTC. This gives the protein CASSQVGQGGSGYTF.

The chain couples TRBV30 to TRBJ1-2; D ambiguous. Trimming left V 4 bases short and J 7 bases short, with 10 bases between. Germline values: CDR1 GTSNPN, CDR2 SVGIG (reference sequence). This CDR3 spans 11 amino acids. For the CDR3, the DNA is TGTGCCTGGACCTCCCGGGGTGGCTACACCTTC. Protein product: CAWTSRGGYTF.

This chain uses TRBV29-1 with TRBJ1-1, with 7 bases matching TRBD1. Germline V CDR1 and CDR2: SQVTM, ANQGSEA. The CDR3 totals 13 residues. V lost 2 bases to trimming and J lost 13 bases; unmatched junction nucleotides: 13. The CDR3 region has the DNA TGCAGCGTTGAATTCCGGGACAGAGGTATAGTTTTCTTT. As protein: CSVEFRDRGIVFF.

The chain recombines TRBV10-1 with TRBJ1-1, with TRBD1 matching 8 bases. Germline lookup yields CDR1 WNHNN and CDR2 SYGVQD (reference sequence). This CDR3 has 15 amino acids. Unmatched junction bases numbered 8, after V lost 7 bases and J lost 1 base. The CDR3 sequence is CASIRGGQGNTEAFF. The CDR3 DNA is TGCGCCAGCATTCGGGGTGGACAGGGGAACACTGAAGCTTTCTTT.

V usage is TRBV7-2 and J usage is TRBJ1-2; D gene uncertain. V was trimmed by 4 bases and J by 10 bases, leaving 16 bases between them. The germline V gene encodes CDR1 SGHTA and CDR2 FQGNSA. The length of the CDR3 is 13 residues. CDR3 DNA sequence: TGTGCCAGCAGCTCAAGCGTAATCTTGGACTACACCTTC. Protein product: CASSSSVILDYTF.

The J gene is TRBJ1-3, the V gene TRBV10-3; 7 bases agree with TRBD1. The CDR3 sequence is 16 residues long. After removal of 3 bases from V and 4 bases from J, the junction contained 9 bases not matched to a gene. Per germline, CDR1 ENHRY and CDR2 SYGVKD. Written as DNA, the CDR3 is TGTGCCATCAGTGACCCGACAGGGACGGTAGGAAACACCATATATTTT. This gives the protein CAISDPTGTVGNTIYF.